This TCR beta chain was identified in a study of shared clonotypes between healthy human individuals. This CDR3 is built from 13 residues. Germline CDR1 and CDR2: MDHEN and SYDVKM. The trim removed 10 bases at V and 2 bases at J, leaving 8 bases unmatched. TCRdb's copy holds only in-frame clones and misses some; the assay was immunoSEQ multiplex PCR. The sample has fewer than 550,000 clones; nearly 80% are singletons. The sample was PBMCs. The sequence came from a woman in her thirties or forties in good health. Some clones in this sample may be carry-over from other donors' samples. V usage is TRBV28 and J usage is TRBJ2-7, with 7 nucleotides matching TRBD2. CDR3 coding DNA: TGTGCCATCACGGCGGGAGAGACCTACGAGCAGTACTTC. It yields the protein CAITAGETYEQYF. Together with reference TRBV28 and TRBJ2-7, the CDR3 gives the full variable domain: DVKVTQSSRYLVKRTGEKVFLECVQDMDHENMFWYRQDPGLGLRLIYFSYDVKMKEKGDIPEGYSVSREKKERFSLILESASTNQTSMYLCAITAGETYEQYFGPGTRLTVT.